Presented here are 13 T cell receptor beta chains from one specimen sequenced in a study of response to subunit inactivated influenza vaccine. MiXCR, run by TCRdb on the RT-PCR reads, gives a single entry per CDR3 protein. The sample lists 250,000 to 350,000 distinct CDR3 sequences, around 22% seen once, with 10% to 13% in the top ten. The sample here was PBMCs from blood, taken less than 22 months after vaccination. The receptor source for this set is a man between 50 and 69 years old who received an inactivated influenza vaccine.

The table lists this clonotype with a few counts. The rearrangement joins TRBV7-4 to TRBJ1-5, with TRBD1 as a possible D gene (5 bases). The V gene's germline CDR1 is SGHVT and CDR2 SQSDAQ. V was shortened by 5 bases and J by 1 base, with 24 bases between the two germline ends. The CDR3 length is 19 residues. DNA of the CDR3: TGTGCCAGCAGCCCAGAGGCGTTCTGGCCCGAGGGGAGCAATCAGCCCCAGCATTTT. This gives the protein CASSPEAFWPEGSNQPQHF. The full variable domain, rest sourced from reference TRBV7-4 and TRBJ1-5, is GAGVSQSPRYKVAKRGRDVALRCDSISGHVTLYWYRQTLGQGSEVLTYSQSDAQRDKSGRPSGRFSAERPERSVSTLKIQRTEQGDSAVYLCASSPEAFWPEGSNQPQHFGDGTRLSIL.

For the CDR3, the DNA is TGTGCCAGCAGCCCCCGGACTAGCGAGAACACCGGGGAGCTGTTTTTT. This encodes CASSPRTSENTGELFF. V usage is TRBV7-6 and J usage is TRBJ2-2; TRBD2 matches 9 bases. The CDR3 consists of 16 residues. In germline, CDR1 is SGHVS, CDR2 FNYEAQ. Trimming removed 5 bases from V and 1 base from J; junction bases left unmatched: 5.

The chain uses TRBV28 and TRBJ1-5, with D unresolved. Between the trimmed V and J ends, which lost 5 bases and 4 bases, there was a span of 15 bases. The CDR3 has 15 amino acids. Germline V gene sequence: CDR1 MDHEN, CDR2 SYDVKM. The CDR3 DNA follows: TGTGCCAGCAGTCCCCTTCTCCGGGGTAATCAGCCCCAGCATTTT. It codes for CASSPLLRGNQPQHF.

In this sample, this clonotype turned up a few times. This chain uses TRBV20-1 with TRBJ1-5; 9 bases line up with TRBD1. V was pared by 4 bases and J by 4 bases, with 2 bases of the junction left unmatched. The CDR3 contains 13 residues. The germline V gene encodes CDR1 DFQATT and CDR2 SNEGSKA (reference sequence). The CDR3 DNA reads as TGCAGTGCTAACAGGGGGCAGAATCAGCCCCAGCATTTT. Encoded protein: CSANRGQNQPQHF.

The chain carries TRBV18 and TRBJ2-7, with D possibly being TRBD1 or TRBD2 (5 bases each). In germline, CDR1 is KGHSH, CDR2 LQKENI. The CDR3 runs 16 residues. Deletions cut 2 bases from V and 6 bases from J, with 20 bases between. The DNA for the CDR3 is TGTGCCAGCTCACCAGTCTCCGGGACCCTATCAGGCGAGCAGTACTTC. Amino acid sequence: CASSPVSGTLSGEQYF.

This rearrangement joins TRBV29-1 to TRBJ2-1, with 14 nucleotides matching TRBD2. The CDR3 is made up of 18 amino acids. Unmatched junction bases numbered 8, after V lost 4 bases and J lost 0 bases. Germline values: CDR1 SQVTM, CDR2 ANQGSEA. CDR3 loop: CSVVIWTSGRFSYNEQFF. For the CDR3, the DNA is TGCAGCGTTGTCATATGGACTAGCGGGAGGTTCTCCTACAATGAGCAGTTCTTC.

This sequence joins TRBV29-1 and TRBJ2-7, with D possibly being TRBD2 (7 bases). CDR3 length equals 15 residues. CDR1 is SQVTM, CDR2 ANQGSEA, per germline. V was clipped by 0 bases and J by 3 bases, with 15 bases between them. Written as DNA, the CDR3 is TGCAGCGTTGAAGATCAGAGGGGGGAGGGCTACGAGCAGTACTTC. This gives the protein CSVEDQRGEGYEQYF.

This clonotype was found many times. The chain combines TRBV7-6 with TRBJ2-7; 9 bases map to TRBD2. The CDR3 has 15 amino acids. CDR1 SGHVS and CDR2 FNYEAQ come from the germline V gene. Trimming removed 1 base from V and 2 bases from J; junction bases left unmatched: 3. The CDR3: CASSLDLAGTYEQYF. The DNA for the CDR3 is TGTGCCAGCAGCTTAGATCTAGCGGGGACCTACGAGCAGTACTTC.

The CDR3 region is CATSRSMAYNSPLHF. The CDR3 coding sequence is TGTGCCACCAGTAGATCGATGGCCTATAATTCACCCCTCCACTTT. V gene TRBV24-1 combines with J gene TRBJ1-6; D call uncertain. V lost 6 bases and J lost 2, with 10 bases in between. CDR3 length: 15 amino acids. Germline values: CDR1 KGHDR, CDR2 SFDVKD.

The CDR3 spells CASSLGGYLYEQYF. The DNA of the CDR3 is TGTGCCAGCAGTTTGGGGGGGTACTTGTACGAGCAGTACTTC. J is TRBJ2-7 and V is TRBV12-3 or TRBV12-4; TRBD2 aligns across 7 bases. The CDR3 spans 14 residues. J was trimmed by 4 bases and V by 3 bases; bases with no gene match: 6.

The chain recombines TRBV28 with TRBJ2-1, with D perhaps being TRBD1 or TRBD2 (5 bases each). Trimming removed 10 bases at V and 9 bases at J, with 16 bases between. Per the germline V gene, CDR1 is MDHEN and CDR2 is SYDVKM. The CDR3 is 12 amino acids. CDR3 nucleotides: TGTGCCACTGGGACCCTTACACCTGAGCAGTTCTTC. This gives the protein CATGTLTPEQFF.

This clonotype was observed a handful of times. The gene calls are TRBV6-2 or TRBV6-3 and TRBJ1-5; D is unresolved. There are 14 residues in the CDR3. Trimming removed 2 bases at V and 5 bases at J, with 10 bases between. CDR1 and CDR2 (germline): MNHEY, SVGEGT. The CDR3 DNA follows: TGTGCCAGCAGTTACGGCTTGGAGGATCAGCCCCAGCATTTT. It translates to CASSYGLEDQPQHF.

This clonotype is a singleton in its sample. The chain uses TRBV4-2 and TRBJ2-7; tentative D call: TRBD1 (6 bases). There are 15 residues in the CDR3. From germline, CDR1 is LGHNA and CDR2 YNFKEQ. V lost 1 base to trimming and J lost 5 bases, with 15 bases between them. CDR3 region: CASSQARTGSDEQYF. For the CDR3, the DNA is TGTGCCAGCAGCCAAGCACGAACAGGGAGCGACGAGCAGTACTTC.